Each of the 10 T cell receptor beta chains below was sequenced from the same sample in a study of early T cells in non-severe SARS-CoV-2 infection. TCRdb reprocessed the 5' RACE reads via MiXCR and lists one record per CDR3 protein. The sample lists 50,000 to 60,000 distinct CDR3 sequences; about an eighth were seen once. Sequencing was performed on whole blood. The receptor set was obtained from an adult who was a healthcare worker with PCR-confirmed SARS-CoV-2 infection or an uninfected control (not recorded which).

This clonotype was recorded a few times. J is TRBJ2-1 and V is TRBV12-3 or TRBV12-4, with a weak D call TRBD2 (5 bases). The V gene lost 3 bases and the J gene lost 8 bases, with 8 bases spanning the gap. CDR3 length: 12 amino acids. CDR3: CASSLSSHEQFF. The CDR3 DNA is TGTGCCAGCAGTTTGTCTAGCCATGAGCAGTTCTTC.

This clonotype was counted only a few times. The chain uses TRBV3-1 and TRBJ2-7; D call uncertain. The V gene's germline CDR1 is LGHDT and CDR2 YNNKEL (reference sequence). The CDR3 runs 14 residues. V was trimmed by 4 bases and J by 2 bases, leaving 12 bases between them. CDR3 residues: CASSLQPGPYEQYF. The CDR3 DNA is TGTGCCAGCAGCCTACAGCCAGGTCCCTACGAGCAGTACTTC.

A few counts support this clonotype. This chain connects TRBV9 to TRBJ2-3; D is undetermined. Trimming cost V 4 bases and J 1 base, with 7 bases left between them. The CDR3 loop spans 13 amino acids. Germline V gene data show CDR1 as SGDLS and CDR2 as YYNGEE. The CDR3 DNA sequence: TGTGCCAGCAGCCCGACCGGCACAGATACGCAGTATTTT. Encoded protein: CASSPTGTDTQYF.

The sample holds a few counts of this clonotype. The CDR3, as DNA: TGCAGTGCTAGAGAGGCAGGGGGTGGAAATCAGCCCCAGCATTTT. Protein: CSAREAGGGNQPQHF. The chain employs TRBV20-1 and TRBJ1-5, with 7 positions matching TRBD1. Germline V gene data show CDR1 as DFQATT and CDR2 as SNEGSKA (reference sequence). The CDR3 consists of 15 residues. V lost 0 bases and J lost 4; bases outside the gene matches: 6.

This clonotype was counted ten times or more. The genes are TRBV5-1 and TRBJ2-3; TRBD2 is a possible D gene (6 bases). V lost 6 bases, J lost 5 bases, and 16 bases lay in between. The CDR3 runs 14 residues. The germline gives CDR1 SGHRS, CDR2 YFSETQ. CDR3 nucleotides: TGCGCCAGCACCGCGGGGCGTAGTCAAGATACGCAGTATTTT. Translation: CASTAGRSQDTQYF.

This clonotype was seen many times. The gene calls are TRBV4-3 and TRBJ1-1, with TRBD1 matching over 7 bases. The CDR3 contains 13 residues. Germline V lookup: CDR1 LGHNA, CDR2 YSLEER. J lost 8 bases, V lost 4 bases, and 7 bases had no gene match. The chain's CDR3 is CASSRFRTGEAFF. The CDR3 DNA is TGCGCCAGCAGCCGCTTCCGGACAGGAGAAGCTTTCTTT.

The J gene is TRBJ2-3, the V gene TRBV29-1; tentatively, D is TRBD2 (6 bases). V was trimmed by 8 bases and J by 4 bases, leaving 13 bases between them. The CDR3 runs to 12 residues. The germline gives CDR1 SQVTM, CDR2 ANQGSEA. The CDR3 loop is CSTRGTPDTQYF. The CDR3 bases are TGCAGCACAAGAGGGACTCCAGATACGCAGTATTTT.

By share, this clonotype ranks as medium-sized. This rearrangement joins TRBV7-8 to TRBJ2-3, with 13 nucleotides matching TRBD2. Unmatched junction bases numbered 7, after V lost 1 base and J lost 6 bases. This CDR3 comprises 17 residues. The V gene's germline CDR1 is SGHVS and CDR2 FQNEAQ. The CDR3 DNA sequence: TGTGCCAGCAGCTTAGTACTAGCGGGGGGGCTCAGTGATACGCAGTATTTT. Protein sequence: CASSLVLAGGLSDTQYF.

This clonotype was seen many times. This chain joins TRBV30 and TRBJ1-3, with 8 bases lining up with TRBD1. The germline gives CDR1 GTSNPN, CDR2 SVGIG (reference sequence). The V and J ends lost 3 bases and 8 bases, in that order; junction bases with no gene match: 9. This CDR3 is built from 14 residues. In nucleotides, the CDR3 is TGTGCCTGGAGGACAGGGGAGTCGGGGGACACCATATATTTT. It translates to CAWRTGESGDTIYF.

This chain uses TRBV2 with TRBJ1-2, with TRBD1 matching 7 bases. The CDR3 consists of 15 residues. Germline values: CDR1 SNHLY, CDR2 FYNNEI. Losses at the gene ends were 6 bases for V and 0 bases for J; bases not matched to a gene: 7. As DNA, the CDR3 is TGTGCCAGCAGAGAGGGACAGACGGCTAACTATGGCTACACCTTC. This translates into CASREGQTANYGYTF.